This TCR beta chain is drawn from a study of T cell responses to AZD1222 COVID-19 vaccine. In the study overall: Second doses were pooled across both intervals (about 4 or about 12 weeks).

The length of the CDR3 is 14 residues. The V gene end was trimmed by 5 bases and the J gene end by 8 bases; junction bases not matched to a gene: 6. Germline lookup yields CDR1 LGHDT and CDR2 YNNKEL (reference sequence). Some clones are missing from TCRdb's copy, which holds only in-frame ones; the method was immunoSEQ multiplex PCR. The sample yields around 100,000 clones, roughly 91% seen once. The TCR sequence derives from an adult in good health. The sample was peripheral blood, taken on day 0 of AZD1222 vaccination. This chain links TRBV3-1 (or the pseudogene TRBV3-2) with TRBJ1-2; TRBD1 matches 12 bases. The CDR3 sequence is CASSARGQGAGYTF. CDR3 nucleotide sequence: TGTGCCAGCAGCGCACGGGGACAGGGGGCCGGCTACACCTTC.